This TCR beta chain is from a study of blood T cell repertoires in COVID-19. Study-wide background: Samples representing acute and convalescent COVID-19 were sourced from the United States, Italy and Spain. In each case, the material was cDNA or gDNA derived from T cells, B-cell-depleted T cells, or PBMCs.

CDR1 and CDR2 (germline): MNHEY, SMNVEV (reference sequence). The CDR3 length is 20 residues. V shed 5 bases and J 1 base; nucleotides not matched to a gene: 15. Study processing details: Counts of nucleated cells, estimated from reference gene primer amplification, were obtained. Assay used: immunoSEQ multiplex PCR; TCRdb lists only in-frame clones, some missing. From that table come the V and J calls and clone size; the DNA was used to work out D and trimming. The repertoire holds 150,000 to 200,000 clones, with 80% to 90% as singletons. The V call is TRBV27, the J call TRBJ2-1; 12 bases fit TRBD2. Specimen: peripheral blood. The receptor's source is a man aged 18 to 30 with active or convalescent COVID-19. CDR3: CASSGGALAGGGRSYNEQFF. CDR3 DNA: TGTGCCAGCAGTGGGGGCGCACTAGCGGGAGGTGGCAGGTCCTACAATGAGCAGTTCTTC.